The T cell receptor beta chain described here comes from a study of blood T cells in healthy people across ages. For the second PCR, which ran for about 6 to 12 cycles, a sample-barcoded 5' primer and a J-beta primer mix were used. Using its own MiXCR run on the 5' RACE reads, TCRdb lists one record per CDR3 protein. The repertoire holds about 800,000 distinct CDR3 sequences, with around 25% as singletons. A note on this clonotype: Its antigen remains unidentified.

The CDR3 has 17 amino acids. Trimming pared 5 bases from V and 1 base from J, leaving 21 bases between. The germline CDR1 and CDR2 sequences are SEHNR and FQNEAQ (reference sequence). The study, taken as a whole, reports: Diversity of TCR beta per million T cells declined in a roughly linear way with age. Across samples, TCR beta diversity tracked strongly with naive T cell percentage.

This sample was shared with a second study, whose subject was T cells of mothers and their children. From that second work: Second-PCR amplification with M1S added sample barcodes and 2-4 random nucleotides. TCR recombination output is shaped by thymic selection similarly in related and unrelated pairs.

The sequence came from a boy younger than 18 in good health. Sequencing used blood. The rearrangement joins TRBV7-9 to TRBJ2-7; a weak D match, TRBD2 (6 bases). The CDR3 region has the DNA TGTGCCAGCAGCCCCCGCGAAGCCGGGGACTTATCCTACGAGCAGTACTTC. This sequence encodes CASSPREAGDLSYEQYF.